A single sample gave rise to the 20 T cell receptor beta chains below, sequenced in a study of blood T cell repertoires in COVID-19. Data came from immunoSEQ multiplex PCR; TCRdb stores just in-frame clones and leaves some out. The repertoire has around 280,000 clones, 85% to 90% of them found once; the top ten carry 1% to 1.5%. Sequenced input: peripheral blood. These TCRs come from a man aged 65 to 85 with acute or convalescent COVID-19.

The chain joins TRBV7-9 to TRBJ2-7, with a tentative D call TRBD1 (6 bases). Trimming shortened V by 3 bases and J by 0 bases, and 15 bases separated the two germline ends. Germline lookup yields CDR1 SEHNR and CDR2 FQNEAQ (reference sequence). The CDR3 covers 16 residues. The CDR3 here is CASSFTGQSTSYEQYF. CDR3 nucleotides: TGTGCCAGCAGCTTTACAGGACAGTCTACCTCCTACGAGCAGTACTTC.

This clone was recorded a few times. The chain's CDR3 is CASSLGQGRNEKLFF. CDR3 bases: TGTGCCAGCAGCCTAGGACAGGGGAGGAATGAAAAACTGTTTTTT. This chain connects TRBV5-5 to TRBJ1-4, with 9 bases aligning to TRBD1. The CDR3 contains 15 residues. The ends lost 4 bases at V and 5 bases at J; junction bases unmatched: 6. Germline CDR1 SGHKS, CDR2 YYEKEE (reference sequence). Full variable domain (remainder filled in from reference TRBV5-5 and TRBJ1-4): DAGVTQSPTHLIKTRGQQVTLRCSPISGHKSVSWYQQVLGQGPQFIFQYYEKEERGRGNFPDRFSARQFPNYSSELNVNALLLGDSALYLCASSLGQGRNEKLFFGSGTQLSVL.

There are many counts of this clone. Additional DNA sequences in this sample encode the identical CDR3. The chain carries TRBV19 and TRBJ2-1, with TRBD1 identical over 7 bases. The ends lost 9 bases at V and 5 bases at J; junction bases unmatched: 4. The CDR3 totals 12 residues. From germline, CDR1 is LNHDA and CDR2 SQIVND (reference sequence). The CDR3 DNA reads as TGTGCCAGCCGGGACAGAGACAATGAGCAGTTCTTC. Translated: CASRDRDNEQFF.

This chain links TRBV10-2 with TRBJ2-3; a weak D match, TRBD1 (6 bases). This CDR3 contains 15 residues. With 8 bases removed from V and 5 bases from J, the gap between germline ends came to 20 bases. Per the germline V gene, CDR1 is WSHSY and CDR2 is SAAADI. CDR3 DNA: TGCGCCAGCCGCTTTTCAGGGGTTGCTGGAGATACGCAGTATTTT. Translating it yields CASRFSGVAGDTQYF.

J is TRBJ2-1 and V is TRBV7-2; TRBD2 agrees at 10 bases. This CDR3 region has 15 residues. From germline, CDR1 is SGHTA and CDR2 FQGNSA. With V trimmed by 0 bases and J by 10 bases, 6 bases remained unmatched. The CDR3 sequence: CASSLAGGSGREQFF. The CDR3, as DNA: TGTGCCAGCAGCTTAGCAGGCGGTAGCGGGAGGGAGCAGTTCTTC. Full variable domain (outside the CDR3, taken from reference TRBV7-2 and TRBJ2-1): GAGVSQSPSNKVTEKGKDVELRCDPISGHTALYWYRQSLGQGLEFLIYFQGNSAPDKSGLPSDRFSAERTGGSVSTLTIQRTQQEDSAVYLCASSLAGGSGREQFFGPGTRLTVL.

The V call is TRBV28, the J call TRBJ1-5, with D possibly matching TRBD1 (5 bases). The ends were cut back, 5 bases at V and 0 bases at J, with 11 bases in the middle. The CDR3 loop spans 15 amino acids. Germline V gene data show CDR1 as MDHEN and CDR2 as SYDVKM. The chain's CDR3 is CASSRGGFSNQPQHF. In nucleotides, the CDR3 is TGTGCCAGCAGTCGGGGGGGGTTTAGCAATCAGCCCCAGCATTTT.

This chain links TRBV19 with TRBJ2-3, with D maybe TRBD2 (7 bases). Germline-derived CDR1 and CDR2 are LNHDA and SQIVND (reference sequence). Trimming stripped 7 bases from V and 2 bases from J, with 19 bases between. There are 16 residues in the CDR3. CDR3 in DNA: TGTGCCAGTACCCAAAGGGGGGGGGCGCCCACAGATACGCAGTATTTT. It encodes CASTQRGGAPTDTQYF.

This chain connects TRBV2 to TRBJ2-7; 8 positions match TRBD1. The CDR3 runs to 14 residues. Trimming took 6 bases from V and 1 from J; bases not matched to a gene: 5. The germline CDR1 and CDR2 sequences are SNHLY and FYNNEI. The CDR3 DNA reads as TGTGCCAGCAGACAGGGGGTATTATCCTACGAGCAGTACTTC. Translating gives CASRQGVLSYEQYF.

This rearrangement joins TRBV5-1 to TRBJ2-3; D is undetermined. Trimming shortened V by 6 bases and J by 0 bases, and 11 bases separated the two germline ends. Germline loops: CDR1 SGHRS, CDR2 YFSETQ. The CDR3 has 14 amino acids. DNA for the CDR3: TGCGCCAGCACCCGCTACGGGAGCACAGATACGCAGTATTTT. Translated: CASTRYGSTDTQYF. Using reference TRBV5-1 and TRBJ2-3 for the parts outside the CDR3, the full variable domain is KAGVTQTPRYLIKTRGQQVTLSCSPISGHRSVSWYQQTPGQGLQFLFEYFSETQRNKGNFPGRFSGRQFSNSRSEMNVSTLELGDSALYLCASTRYGSTDTQYFGPGTRLTVL.

The chain carries TRBV14 and TRBJ2-7, with D possibly TRBD2 on 6 matching bases. The germline V gene encodes CDR1 SGHDN and CDR2 FVKESK. The CDR3 consists of 16 residues. V shed 4 bases and J shed 6 bases, with 22 bases lying between them. The CDR3 reads CASSPLGTGFRSEQYF. The CDR3 DNA is TGTGCCAGCAGCCCGCTTGGGACTGGTTTCAGGAGCGAGCAGTACTTC. The full variable domain, in which reference TRBV14 and TRBJ2-7 provide the parts outside the CDR3, is EAGVTQFPSHSVIEKGQTVTLRCDPISGHDNLYWYRRVMGKEIKFLLHFVKESKQDESGMPNNRFLAERTGGTYSTLKVQPAELEDSGVYFCASSPLGTGFRSEQYFGPGTRLTVT.

V is TRBV9 and J is TRBJ2-5; tentatively, D is TRBD2 (5 bases). The CDR3 consists of 14 residues. Germline CDR1 reads SGDLS; CDR2 reads YYNGEE. Deletions cut 2 bases from V and 7 bases from J, with 15 bases between. The CDR3 DNA sequence: TGTGCCAGCAGCGTCACGGGGAGTTCAGGGACCCAGTACTTC. Its translation: CASSVTGSSGTQYF. Using reference TRBV9 and TRBJ2-5 for the parts outside the CDR3, the full variable domain is DSGVTQTPKHLITATGQRVTLRCSPRSGDLSVYWYQQSLDQGLQFLIQYYNGEERAKGNILERFSAQQFPDLHSELNLSSLELGDSALYFCASSVTGSSGTQYFGPGTRLLVL.

The chain recombines TRBV5-5 with TRBJ1-3, with TRBD1 matching 7 bases. There are 16 residues in the CDR3. Germline V gene sequence: CDR1 SGHKS, CDR2 YYEKEE (reference sequence). Trimming removed 1 base from V and 2 bases from J; junction bases left unmatched: 6. In DNA form, the CDR3 reads TGTGCCAGCAGCTTGACAGGGGTCTTTGCTGGAAACACCATATATTTT. This codes for CASSLTGVFAGNTIYF.

The chain links TRBV10-3 to TRBJ2-2, with a weak D call TRBD2 (5 bases). V was pared by 6 bases and J by 3 bases, with 8 bases between. The CDR3 is 13 residues long. The germline V gene encodes CDR1 ENHRY and CDR2 SYGVKD. This CDR3 reads CAIREAHTGELFF. CDR3 sequence (DNA): TGTGCCATCAGGGAGGCGCACACCGGGGAGCTGTTTTTT.

The chain couples TRBV5-1 to TRBJ2-7, with 7 bases that match TRBD1. Germline CDR1 and CDR2: SGHRS and YFSETQ. CDR3 length: 15 amino acids. Trimming cost V 4 bases and J 2 bases; bases outside gene matches: 9. The chain's CDR3 is CASSLRQGTPYEQYF. DNA for the CDR3: TGCGCCAGCAGCCTTCGACAGGGCACCCCCTACGAGCAGTACTTC.

V and J are TRBV5-1 and TRBJ1-2; 8 positions match TRBD1. The CDR3 consists of 14 residues. From germline, CDR1 is SGHRS and CDR2 YFSETQ. V was pared by 0 bases and J by 4 bases, with 2 bases of the junction left unmatched. This CDR3 is CASSLGTGGYGYTF. For the CDR3, the DNA is TGCGCCAGCAGCTTGGGTACAGGGGGCTATGGCTACACCTTC. Full variable domain (remainder filled in from reference TRBV5-1 and TRBJ1-2): KAGVTQTPRYLIKTRGQQVTLSCSPISGHRSVSWYQQTPGQGLQFLFEYFSETQRNKGNFPGRFSGRQFSNSRSEMNVSTLELGDSALYLCASSLGTGGYGYTFGSGTRLTVV.

This clone occurred a few times. The gene calls are TRBV6-5 and TRBJ1-5; 9 bases are a match to TRBD1. V lost 7 bases to trimming and J lost 2 bases; unmatched junction nucleotides: 6. CDR1 MNHEY and CDR2 SVGAGI come from the germline V gene. The length of the CDR3 is 15 residues. CDR3 DNA sequence: TGTGCCAGCACTTTTACAGGGGGCGGCAATCAGCCCCAGCATTTT. As protein: CASTFTGGGNQPQHF.

The V and J genes are TRBV5-6 and TRBJ1-2, with 8 bases fitting TRBD1. The CDR3 is 13 amino acids. Germline assignment: CDR1 SGHDT and CDR2 YYEEEE. V was clipped by 3 bases and J by 7 bases; unmatched bases: 5. The DNA of the CDR3 is TGTGCCAGCAGCTGGGGACAGGCTGGTGGCTACACCTTC. Its protein is CASSWGQAGGYTF.

J is TRBJ2-5 and V is TRBV9; D gene ambiguous. Trimming pared 0 bases from V and 5 bases from J, leaving 8 bases between. This CDR3 is 13 amino acids long. Germline V CDR1 and CDR2: SGDLS, YYNGEE. The DNA of the CDR3 is TGTGCCAGCAGCGTAGCTCCTCGGGAGACCCAGTACTTC. Encoded protein: CASSVAPRETQYF.

This clone was counted between two and nine times. J is TRBJ2-1 and V is TRBV2; D is perhaps TRBD2 (6 bases). This CDR3 region has 16 residues. Germline CDR1 is SNHLY and CDR2 is FYNNEI. Trimming took 0 bases from V and 8 from J, leaving 17 bases between them. The CDR3 sequence: CASSEARGFLLDEQFF. In DNA, the CDR3 is TGTGCCAGCAGTGAAGCGCGGGGATTCTTACTAGATGAGCAGTTCTTC.

The chain uses TRBV5-4 and TRBJ2-1; 10 positions match TRBD1. CDR3 length: 14 residues. V lost 2 bases, J lost 6 bases, and 2 bases stayed unmatched. Germline loops: CDR1 SGHNT, CDR2 YYREEE (reference sequence). CDR3 DNA: TGTGCCAGCAGCTTTAGGGACAGGGGCAATGAGCAGTTCTTC. This translates into CASSFRDRGNEQFF. The entire variable domain, with the rest obtained from reference TRBV5-4 and TRBJ2-1, is as follows: ETGVTQSPTHLIKTRGQQVTLRCSSQSGHNTVSWYQQALGQGPQFIFQYYREEENGRGNFPPRFSGLQFPNYSSELNVNALELDDSALYLCASSFRDRGNEQFFGPGTRLTVL.